The 23 T cell receptor beta chains reported below all come from one sample, sequenced in a study of cytomegalovirus exposure and HLA in healthy donors. Primers included in the PCR were 60 Vbeta and 13 Jbeta primers. TCRdb's copy holds only in-frame clones and misses some; the assay was immunoSEQ multiplex PCR. The sample has 120,000 or so clones, around 78% seen once. The sample was PBMCs. The receptors were sampled from a young woman in good health and CMV-seronegative.

This clone came up once. The genes are TRBV14 and TRBJ2-1, with 9 bases fitting TRBD2. After removal of 4 bases from V and 9 bases from J, the junction contained 16 bases not matched to a gene. Germline CDR1 is SGHDN and CDR2 is FVKESK. The CDR3 is 17 residues long. CDR3 bases: TGTGCCAGCAGCCCCCGGGTGGGACTAGCAGGATGGGGTGAGCAGTTCTTC. It yields the protein CASSPRVGLAGWGEQFF.

The chain combines TRBV29-1 with TRBJ2-1; D may be TRBD1 (6 bases). The CDR3 is 14 amino acids. Trimming shortened V by 3 bases and J by 6 bases, and 15 bases separated the two germline ends. Germline CDR1 reads SQVTM; CDR2 reads ANQGSEA. As DNA, the CDR3 is TGCAGCGTTGAGAGACAGGTTTTGACCAATGAGCAGTTCTTC. Protein product: CSVERQVLTNEQFF.

The chain joins TRBV27 to TRBJ2-7; 8 bases line up with TRBD1. V dropped 5 bases and J dropped 4; count of bases not matched to a gene: 10. Germline V gene data show CDR1 as MNHEY and CDR2 as SMNVEV (reference sequence). CDR3 size: 15 residues. CDR3 sequence reads: CASSLTGGSEYEQYF. The CDR3, as DNA: TGTGCCAGCAGTCTCACAGGGGGGTCCGAATACGAGCAGTACTTC.

This chain joins TRBV30 and TRBJ1-1; possible D gene TRBD1, 5 bases. The germline V gene has CDR1 GTSNPN and CDR2 SVGIG (reference sequence). This CDR3 region has 14 residues. V lost 0 bases to trimming and J lost 5 bases, with 13 bases between them. CDR3 loop: CAWSVGQGMTEAFF. The CDR3 DNA reads TGTGCCTGGAGTGTAGGGCAGGGCATGACTGAAGCTTTCTTT. The entire variable domain, with the rest obtained from reference TRBV30 and TRBJ1-1, is as follows: SQTIHQWPATLVQPVGSPLSLECTVEGTSNPNLYWYRQAAGRGLQLLFYSVGIGQISSEVPQNLSASRPQDRQFILSSKKLLLSDSGFYLCAWSVGQGMTEAFFGQGTRLTVV.

The chain links TRBV13 to TRBJ2-1; D possibly corresponds to TRBD1 (6 bases). The CDR3 contains 15 residues. Deletions cut 4 bases from V and 2 bases from J, with 12 bases between. The germline V gene has CDR1 PRHDT and CDR2 FYEKMQ (reference sequence). The CDR3 DNA reads TGTGCCAGCAGCTGGACAGTGGAGGCCTACAATGAGCAGTTCTTC. Encoded protein: CASSWTVEAYNEQFF.

The V call is TRBV4-1, the J call TRBJ2-7, with TRBD2 matching over 10 bases. CDR3 length: 15 residues. The germline gives CDR1 MGHRA, CDR2 YSYEKL. Trimming at V came to 4 bases and at J to 4 bases, leaving 7 bases not matched to a gene. The CDR3, as DNA: TGCGCCAGCAGCCGGGTACTAGCGGGGAATTACGAGCAGTACTTC. Translation gives CASSRVLAGNYEQYF.

This chain connects TRBV4-1 to TRBJ2-5, with TRBD2 matching over 7 bases. The V gene end was trimmed by 4 bases and the J gene end by 0 bases; junction bases not matched to a gene: 8. Germline V gene data show CDR1 as MGHRA and CDR2 as YSYEKL. This CDR3 is 16 amino acids long. The CDR3, as DNA: TGCGCCAGCAGCCCCGCGAAGGGGACTAACCAAGAGACCCAGTACTTC. Translation: CASSPAKGTNQETQYF.

In this sample, this clone turned up once. This chain uses TRBV2 with TRBJ2-2, with 7 bases matching TRBD2. The CDR3 is made up of 17 amino acids. V shed 4 bases and J 7 bases; nucleotides not matched to a gene: 15. CDR1 and CDR2 from the germline V gene are SNHLY and FYNNEI. The CDR3 reads CASSAVSSSGLGGELFF. The CDR3 nucleotides are TGTGCCAGCAGTGCGGTTAGTTCTAGCGGCCTCGGCGGGGAGCTGTTTTTT.

This clone was found a few times. V and J are TRBV15 and TRBJ1-4; TRBD1 might be the D (5 bases). This CDR3 is 15 amino acids long. Germline loops: CDR1 LNHNV, CDR2 YYDKDF (reference sequence). V lost 2 bases, J lost 8 bases, and 15 bases lay in between. CDR3 region: CATSRPSGAAEKLFF. The DNA of the CDR3 is TGTGCCACCAGCAGACCGTCTGGGGCTGCCGAAAAACTGTTTTTT.

V and J are TRBV30 and TRBJ2-3; TRBD2 matches 13 bases. This CDR3 contains 17 residues. Trimming at V came to 1 base and at J to 2 bases, leaving 6 bases not matched to a gene. Looked up from germline, CDR1 is GTSNPN and CDR2 is SVGIG (reference sequence). In nucleotides, the CDR3 is TGTGCCTGGAGTGCCGGGACTAGCGGGACGAACACAGATACGCAGTATTTT. Protein product: CAWSAGTSGTNTDTQYF. Combining the CDR3 with reference TRBV30 and TRBJ2-3 gives the whole variable domain SQTIHQWPATLVQPVGSPLSLECTVEGTSNPNLYWYRQAAGRGLQLLFYSVGIGQISSEVPQNLSASRPQDRQFILSSKKLLLSDSGFYLCAWSAGTSGTNTDTQYFGPGTRLTVL.

The chain has TRBV6-5 and TRBJ1-6; 9 nucleotides agree with TRBD1. The CDR3 extends over 14 amino acids. With V trimmed by 6 bases and J by 7 bases, 4 bases remained unmatched. The germline V gene encodes CDR1 MNHEY and CDR2 SVGAGI. CDR3 DNA: TGTGCCAGCAGATGGACAGGGGAAAATTCACCCCTCCACTTT. This translates into CASRWTGENSPLHF.

This rearrangement joins TRBV5-4 to TRBJ2-2; TRBD2 matches at 7 bases. Losses at the gene ends were 2 bases for V and 6 bases for J; bases not matched to a gene: 4. CDR1 is SGHNT, CDR2 YYREEE, per germline (reference sequence). There are 14 residues in the CDR3. This CDR3 is CASSFWGGSGELFF. The CDR3 nucleotides read TGTGCCAGCAGCTTCTGGGGAGGGTCCGGGGAGCTGTTTTTT. Looking up the rest from reference TRBV5-4 and TRBJ2-2 gives the full variable domain: ETGVTQSPTHLIKTRGQQVTLRCSSQSGHNTVSWYQQALGQGPQFIFQYYREEENGRGNFPPRFSGLQFPNYSSELNVNALELDDSALYLCASSFWGGSGELFFGEGSRLTVL.

The chain recombines TRBV9 with TRBJ2-1; the D gene is possibly TRBD1 (7 bases). The CDR3 is 15 amino acids. Germline CDR1 and CDR2: SGDLS and YYNGEE. V lost 0 bases and J lost 8, with 15 bases in between. CDR3 amino acids: CASSVARGAGDEQFF. CDR3 bases: TGTGCCAGCAGCGTAGCCAGGGGGGCCGGCGATGAGCAGTTCTTC.

This clone was observed once. The chain has TRBV18 and TRBJ2-6; D uncertain. The V end was cut by 2 bases, the J end by 0 bases, with 5 bases between. The V gene's germline CDR1 is KGHSH and CDR2 LQKENI. The CDR3 has 15 residues. The CDR3 coding sequence is TGTGCCAGCTCACCAACAGCCTCTGGGGCCAACGTCCTGACTTTC. It yields the protein CASSPTASGANVLTF.

The J gene is TRBJ2-7, the V gene TRBV29-1, with 11 bases that match TRBD1. The CDR3 spans 15 residues. J was trimmed by 1 base and V by 6 bases; bases with no gene match: 8. Germline loops: CDR1 SQVTM, CDR2 ANQGSEA. The CDR3 is CSVGSGTGGSYEQYF. Written as DNA, the CDR3 is TGCAGCGTCGGTTCGGGGACAGGGGGATCCTACGAGCAGTACTTC.

The chain is built from TRBV11-2 and TRBJ2-2; 10 bases align to TRBD2. The V gene's germline CDR1 is SGHAT and CDR2 FQNNGV. The CDR3 contains 17 residues. J gave up 3 bases and V 1 base, and 5 bases lay outside the gene matches. The CDR3 sequence is CASSLVRTSGDTGELFF. The CDR3 nucleotides are TGTGCCAGCAGCTTAGTCAGGACTAGCGGTGACACCGGGGAGCTGTTTTTT.

The chain is built from TRBV28 and TRBJ1-1, with D tentatively TRBD1 (5 bases). Germline-derived CDR1 and CDR2 are MDHEN and SYDVKM. Trimming pared 7 bases from V and 4 bases from J, leaving 22 bases between. There are 16 residues in the CDR3. CDR3 loop: CASTSSQGRVGTEAFF. CDR3 nucleotide sequence: TGTGCCAGCACCAGTTCCCAGGGAAGGGTGGGCACTGAAGCTTTCTTT.

The genes are TRBV27 and TRBJ1-2; the match to TRBD1 covers 8 bases. The CDR3 covers 15 residues. The ends lost 3 bases at V and 0 bases at J; junction bases unmatched: 3. Germline loops: CDR1 MNHEY, CDR2 SMNVEV (reference sequence). The CDR3 DNA reads TGTGCCAGCAGTTTGACAGGGGTAGCTAACTATGGCTACACCTTC. Translated: CASSLTGVANYGYTF.

The V gene is TRBV18, the J gene TRBJ2-7; 9 positions agree with TRBD1. V lost 3 bases and J lost 4; bases outside the gene matches: 4. In germline, CDR1 is KGHSH, CDR2 LQKENI. The CDR3 is 14 residues long. The chain's CDR3 is CASSPGQGSYEQYF. The CDR3 DNA follows: TGTGCCAGCTCACCGGGACAGGGTAGTTACGAGCAGTACTTC. Supplemented by reference TRBV18 and TRBJ2-7, the full variable domain reads NAGVMQNPRHLVRRRGQEARLRCSPMKGHSHVYWYRQLPEEGLKFMVYLQKENIIDESGMPKERFSAEFPKEGPSILRIQQVVRGDSAAYFCASSPGQGSYEQYFGPGTRLTVT.

This chain links TRBV2 with TRBJ2-7, with 8 bases lining up with TRBD1. J was trimmed by 3 bases and V by 6 bases; bases with no gene match: 7. Germline values: CDR1 SNHLY, CDR2 FYNNEI. The CDR3 has 14 residues. This CDR3 is CASRGGQGNYEQYF. The CDR3 DNA is TGTGCCAGCAGGGGAGGACAGGGAAACTACGAGCAGTACTTC. Variable domain in full (rest from reference TRBV2 and TRBJ2-7): EPEVTQTPSHQVTQMGQEVILRCVPISNHLYFYWYRQILGQKVEFLVSFYNNEISEKSEIFDDQFSVERPDGSNFTLKIRSTKLEDSAMYFCASRGGQGNYEQYFGPGTRLTVT.

This clone occurred a few times. This chain joins TRBV27 and TRBJ2-7, with 7 bases that match TRBD1. CDR1 and CDR2 from the germline V gene are MNHEY and SMNVEV (reference sequence). The CDR3 runs 12 residues. The ends lost 3 bases at V and 5 bases at J; junction bases unmatched: 1. The CDR3 bases are TGTGCCAGCAGTTTCACAGGGGACGAGCAGTACTTC. Its protein is CASSFTGDEQYF.

The genes are TRBV13 and TRBJ2-2; D may be TRBD2 (6 bases). Trimming took 5 bases from V and 4 from J, leaving 11 bases between them. The CDR3 loop spans 14 amino acids. The germline gives CDR1 PRHDT, CDR2 FYEKMQ (reference sequence). DNA for the CDR3: TGTGCCAGCAGCCTCACCGGGAGCACCGGGGAGCTGTTTTTT. It is translated as CASSLTGSTGELFF.

The chain is built from TRBV7-8 and TRBJ2-1; D is possibly TRBD1 (6 bases). The CDR3 extends over 16 amino acids. The V and J ends lost 5 bases and 0 bases respectively, with 14 bases between them. Germline lookup yields CDR1 SGHVS and CDR2 FQNEAQ. Here the CDR3 reads CASSVWDISSYNEQFF. The DNA of the CDR3 is TGTGCCAGCAGCGTCTGGGACATCAGCTCCTACAATGAGCAGTTCTTC.